This T cell receptor beta chain stems from a study of T cells in Graves' hyperthyroidism and ophthalmopathy. The germline V gene encodes CDR1 SGHRS and CDR2 YFSETQ. V lost 5 bases to trimming and J lost 0 bases, with 12 bases between them. The CDR3 spans 15 residues. Many counts were recorded for this clonotype. It was RNA transcripts that yielded the amplified TCR beta CDR3 regions. An initial round of RT-PCR targeting the TCR CDR3 relied on the HTBI primer set. TCRdb re-derived calls from the multiplex PCR reads in MiXCR, one entry per CDR3 protein. The sample consists of 280,000 or so distinct CDR3 sequences, roughly 15% of them appearing once.

The V call is TRBV5-1, the J call TRBJ2-1; tentatively, D is TRBD2 (5 bases). The sample taken for sequencing was blood. The clonotype comes from a woman aged 50 to 60 with Graves' hyperthyroidism that later progressed to Graves' ophthalmopathy. The CDR3 is CASSVSGSSYNEQFF. The CDR3 nucleotides read TGCGCCAGCAGTGTGTCGGGGAGCTCCTACAATGAGCAGTTCTTC.